This record looks at one T cell receptor (beta chain) sequence and its context. What this receptor recognizes is not known. Base qualities were left out, and no much larger clone turns up one base away. The goal of deep resolution MiSeq sequencing was a depth between 1 in 1 million and 1 in 200,000 T cells, and coverage averaged 10x per clonotype. The immunoSEQ hsTCRB Kit was used to generate TCR beta libraries. Processing in the source paper ran as follows. ImmunoSEQ Data Assistant and ImmunoSEQ Analyzer were used for data analysis, and V, D and J genes were assigned according to IMGT definitions. Clonality, with values ranging from 0 to 1, was calculated as one minus the normalized Shannon entropy of productive rearrangement frequencies. Only overrepresented clonotypes making up at least 0.05% of each patient's repertoire were included in the public clonotype analysis. Fewer than 15 repertoires from age-matched healthy donors, obtained from immuneACCESS, served as clonality controls. This immuneACCESS table, as held by TCRdb, lists in-frame sequences with V and J called but not all clones. Of the missing ones, under half trace to an unresolved V gene in checked studies; the others have no known cause. V and J calls and clone size come straight from that table; D and trimming were deduced from the DNA. The sample table records about 130,000 clones; about three quarters of these occur just once. 4.5% to 6% of the sample is taken by the ten largest.

The sample originates from a study of cytotoxic CD8 clonotypes in ibrutinib-treated CLL (dated by TCRdb to about 2021). About the investigation overall: The cohort had about a dozen relapsed/refractory and around 15 treatment-naive patients; about 17 were IGHV unmutated. Response samples were taken after a median of roughly a year on treatment, ranging from about 6 to 40 months. Responses were partial in some 24 patients and complete in 2; after median about 63 months follow-up, roughly 15 stayed in remission and 12 progressed. Longitudinal samples were obtainable from about 30% of the roughly 86 participants in the trial. On average, each sample yielded 250,000 to 300,000 productive templates and around 100,000 productive rearrangements. All remission and progressive disease samples were collected while patients were still receiving ibrutinib. Cryopreserved peripheral blood mononuclear cells were obtained prior to treatment, at the time of response, and at either disease progression or sustained remission. The research as a whole found: Baseline clonality exceeded that of age-matched healthy donors and correlated strongly with circulating CD8+ T-cell counts. Public clonotypes were rare and either shrank or stayed stable during treatment, and the rise in clonality at ibrutinib response reflected expansion of private clonotypes. Lymph node repertoires were not examined, and the timing of sampling was not matched between patients in sustained remission and those whose disease progressed. An increase in clonality was observed at ibrutinib response, with clonality remaining stable during sustained remission and falling back toward baseline at progression.

The meaning of the sample's time point label: roughly 2 years on ibrutinib. For TCR beta library preparation, around 2.2 micrograms of genomic DNA was extracted from cryopreserved PBMCs. Longitudinal blood samples from CLL patients receiving ibrutinib monotherapy were subjected to high-throughput TCR beta sequencing. Patients were enrolled in a phase 2 open-label single-center ibrutinib monotherapy trial. This TCR was recovered from a human donor with chronic lymphocytic leukemia. Sequenced material: PBMCs, taken after 24 months of ibrutinib treatment.

The DNA sequence is given as TGTGCCAGCAGTTTAGGGGAGGGTTCGATCGGTGGCTACACCTTC. Translated, this is CASSLGEGSIGGYTF. The rearrangement joined TRBV28 to TRBJ1-2; the D gene cannot be resolved reliably. From the cysteine up to the phenylalanine, the CDR3 has a length of 15 residues. Only the CDR3 portion is preserved as DNA: 45 bases, with reading frame beginning at the first base. The V end loses 2 bases and the J end loses 7 bases, and a stretch of 17 bases separates them. The germline V gene supplies CDR1 MDHEN and CDR2 SYDVKM.